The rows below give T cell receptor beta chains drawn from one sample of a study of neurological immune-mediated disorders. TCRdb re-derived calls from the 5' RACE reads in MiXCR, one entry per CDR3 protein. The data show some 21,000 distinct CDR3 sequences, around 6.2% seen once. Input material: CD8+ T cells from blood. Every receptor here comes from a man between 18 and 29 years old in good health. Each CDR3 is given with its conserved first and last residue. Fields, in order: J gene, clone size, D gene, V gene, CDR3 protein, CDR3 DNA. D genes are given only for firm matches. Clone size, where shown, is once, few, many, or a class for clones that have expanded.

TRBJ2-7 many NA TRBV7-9 CASSRAGWYEQYF TGTGCCAGCAGCCGGGCGGGTTGGTACGAGCAGTACTTC
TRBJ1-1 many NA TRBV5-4 CASSLGRSPEAFF TGTGCCAGCAGCTTGGGGCGATCCCCTGAAGCTTTCTTT
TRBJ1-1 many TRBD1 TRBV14 CASSRRDRDEAFF TGTGCCAGCAGCCGCCGGGACAGGGATGAAGCTTTCTTT
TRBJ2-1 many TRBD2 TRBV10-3 CAISELAGETVPFNEQFF TGTGCCATCAGTGAGCTTGCGGGGGAGACCGTGCCTTTCAATGAGCAGTTCTTC
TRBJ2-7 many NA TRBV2 CASSEWGVNYEQYF TGTGCCAGCAGTGAATGGGGGGTGAACTACGAGCAGTACTTC
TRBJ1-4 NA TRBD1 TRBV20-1 CSAARTGKGTNEKLFF TGCAGTGCTGCCCGGACAGGGAAGGGTACTAATGAAAAACTGTTTTTT
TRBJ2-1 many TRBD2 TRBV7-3 CASSQGIAGGFYNEQFF TGTGCCAGCAGCCAGGGGATAGCGGGGGGATTCTACAATGAGCAGTTCTTC
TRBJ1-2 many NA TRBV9 CASSVEGGGLYGYTF TGTGCCAGCAGCGTAGAGGGGGGGGGTCTCTATGGCTACACCTTC
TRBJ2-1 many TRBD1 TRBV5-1 CASSPWTGHADEQFF TGCGCCAGCAGCCCGTGGACAGGGCACGCCGATGAGCAGTTCTTC
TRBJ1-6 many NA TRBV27 CASSWGFDNSPLHF TGTGCCAGCAGTTGGGGGTTCGATAATTCACCCCTCCACTTT
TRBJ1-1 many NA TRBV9 CASSVAQGSFTEAFF TGTGCCAGCAGCGTAGCTCAGGGGTCTTTCACTGAAGCTTTCTTT
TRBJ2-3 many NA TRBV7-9 CASQKLADLTDTQYF TGTGCCAGCCAGAAACTAGCCGACCTCACAGATACGCAGTATTTT
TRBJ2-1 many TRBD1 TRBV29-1 CSVTQGQGLNNEQFF TGCAGCGTGACACAGGGACAGGGGCTGAACAATGAGCAGTTCTTC
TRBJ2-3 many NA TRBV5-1 CASSLEDTQYF TGCGCCAGCAGCTTGGAAGATACGCAGTATTTT
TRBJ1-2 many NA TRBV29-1 CSVDRGEDYGYTF TGCAGCGTTGACCGGGGAGAGGACTATGGCTACACCTTC
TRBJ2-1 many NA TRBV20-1 CSARDFTDEQFF TGCAGTGCTAGAGATTTTACCGATGAGCAGTTCTTC
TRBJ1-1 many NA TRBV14 CASSPLAGDTEAFF TGTGCCAGCAGCCCCCTGGCAGGGGACACTGAAGCTTTCTTT
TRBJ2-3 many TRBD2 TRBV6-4 CASPCRQRGANTDTQYF TGTGCCAGCCCTTGCCGCCAGCGGGGGGCCAACACAGATACGCAGTATTTT
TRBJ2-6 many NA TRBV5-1 CASSLGYAVSSGANVLTF TGCGCCAGCAGCTTAGGGTACGCCGTGAGCTCTGGGGCCAACGTCCTGACTTTC
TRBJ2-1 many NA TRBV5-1 CASSLAARSSYNEQFF TGCGCCAGCAGCTTGGCAGCTAGATCCTCCTACAATGAGCAGTTCTTC
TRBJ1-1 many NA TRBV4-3 CASSQDLGAANTEAFF TGCGCCAGCAGCCAAGATCTTGGGGCAGCGAACACTGAAGCTTTCTTT
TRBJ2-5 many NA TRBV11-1 CASRPWGSASETQYF TGTGCCAGCAGGCCATGGGGTAGCGCTTCGGAGACCCAGTACTTC
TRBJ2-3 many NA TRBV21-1 CASSKGGRGDAFLTDTQYF TGTGCCAGCAGCAAAGGTGGAAGAGGGGACGCATTCCTCACAGATACGCAGTATTTT
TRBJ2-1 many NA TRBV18 CASSPSDRSYNEVEQFF TGTGCCAGCTCACCCTCGGACAGATCCTACAATGAAGTCGAGCAGTTCTTC
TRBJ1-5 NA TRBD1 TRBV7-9 CASSLAGQGRNQPQHF TGTGCCAGCAGCTTAGCCGGACAGGGGAGGAATCAGCCCCAGCATTTT
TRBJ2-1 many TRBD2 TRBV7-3 CASSFVAGAYNEQFF TGTGCCAGCAGCTTTGTAGCGGGGGCTTACAATGAGCAGTTCTTC
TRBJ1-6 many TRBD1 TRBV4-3 CASSQERQGLDSPLHF TGCGCCAGCAGCCAAGAGCGACAGGGTTTAGATTCACCCCTCCACTTT
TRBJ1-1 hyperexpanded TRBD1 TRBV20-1 CSARTGGTEAFF TGCAGTGCTAGAACAGGGGGCACTGAAGCTTTCTTT
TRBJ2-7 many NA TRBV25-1 CASSGRGNKGKGVYEQYF TGTGCCAGCAGTGGACGAGGGAACAAAGGGAAGGGGGTATACGAGCAGTACTTC
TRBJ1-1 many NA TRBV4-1 CASSQWVNTEAFF TGCGCCAGCAGCCAGTGGGTGAACACTGAAGCTTTCTTT
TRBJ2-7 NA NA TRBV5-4 CASSNAPYEQYF TGTGCCAGCAGCAACGCCCCGTACGAGCAGTACTTC
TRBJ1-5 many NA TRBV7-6 CASSLEAGGNQPQHF TGTGCCAGCAGCTTAGAGGCGGGCGGCAATCAGCCCCAGCATTTT
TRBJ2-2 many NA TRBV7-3 CASSLPGTGELFF TGTGCCAGCAGCCTTCCCGGGACCGGGGAGCTGTTTTTT
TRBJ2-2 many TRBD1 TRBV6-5 CASSYGTGVTGELFF TGTGCCAGCAGTTACGGGACAGGGGTCACCGGGGAGCTGTTTTTT
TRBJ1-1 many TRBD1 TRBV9 CASSVTGLDTEAFF TGTGCCAGCAGCGTGACAGGGTTGGACACTGAAGCTTTCTTT
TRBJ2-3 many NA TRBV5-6 CASSLVRGTDTQYF TGTGCCAGCAGCTTGGTCAGGGGCACAGATACGCAGTATTTT
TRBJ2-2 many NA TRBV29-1 CSVVEGTGELFF TGCAGCGTTGTTGAGGGCACCGGGGAGCTGTTTTTT
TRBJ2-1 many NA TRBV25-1 CASSGPRGNLEDEQFF TGTGCCAGCAGTGGACCCCGGGGGAATCTTGAGGATGAGCAGTTCTTC
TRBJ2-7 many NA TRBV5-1 CASSPLGFVNEQYF TGCGCCAGCAGCCCCTTGGGTTTTGTGAACGAGCAGTACTTC
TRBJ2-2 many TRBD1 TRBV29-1 CSVLTGTGNTGELFF TGCAGCGTTTTAACCGGGACAGGGAACACCGGGGAGCTGTTTTTT
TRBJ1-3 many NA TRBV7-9 CASSYPWGTGNTIYF TGTGCCAGCAGCTATCCGTGGGGGACAGGAAACACCATATATTTT